These 10 T cell receptor beta chains share one sample of origin, sequenced in a study of blood T cell repertoires in COVID-19. Using immunoSEQ multiplex PCR, the repertoire was profiled, and TCRdb retains in-frame clones only, with some absent. This sample has 200,000 to 300,000 clones, with 70% to 90% found just once. The sample comprised peripheral blood. The source of these receptors is a man between 50 and 59 years old with acute or convalescent COVID-19.

This clone was detected a few times. V usage is TRBV2 and J usage is TRBJ2-6; 7 bases match TRBD2. V shed 4 bases and J 0 bases; nucleotides not matched to a gene: 3. Per germline, CDR1 SNHLY and CDR2 FYNNEI. CDR3 length equals 16 residues. CDR3 in DNA: TGTGCCAGCAGTGCCAGCGGGGCCTCTGGGGCCAACGTCCTGACTTTC. Amino acids: CASSASGASGANVLTF.

The gene calls are TRBV3-1 (or the pseudogene TRBV3-2) and TRBJ1-2; TRBD1 is a possible D gene (6 bases). Germline CDR1 is LGHDT and CDR2 is YNNKEL (reference sequence). Trimming removed 5 bases from V and 5 bases from J, with 21 bases in between. The CDR3 is 16 amino acids. Written as DNA, the CDR3 is TGTGCCAGCAGCTTTATGGACAGATCCTATCGGTATGGCTACACCTTC. This sequence encodes CASSFMDRSYRYGYTF.

The rearrangement links TRBV12-2 to TRBJ2-1; the table calls TRBD2, which could not be checked here. TRBV12-2 is reported as a pseudogene. CDR3 length equals 17 residues. CDR3 residues: CASRGPGLAGGINEQFF. The CDR3 DNA reads TGTGCAAGTCGCGGACCGGGACTAGCGGGAGGTATCAATGAGCAGTTCTTC.

The chain employs TRBV28 and TRBJ1-5; 8 bases align to TRBD1. Trimming removed 9 bases from V and 6 bases from J; junction bases left unmatched: 10. The CDR3 covers 14 residues. CDR1 is MDHEN, CDR2 SYDVKM, per germline. The CDR3 coding sequence is TGTGCCAGTGTCTACAGGGGGGGAAGTCAGCCCCAGCATTTT. Translating gives CASVYRGGSQPQHF. Combining the CDR3 with reference TRBV28 and TRBJ1-5 gives the whole variable domain DVKVTQSSRYLVKRTGEKVFLECVQDMDHENMFWYRQDPGLGLRLIYFSYDVKMKEKGDIPEGYSVSREKKERFSLILESASTNQTSMYLCASVYRGGSQPQHFGDGTRLSIL.

This clone was seen a single time. The V call is TRBV19, the J call TRBJ2-7, with a weak D call TRBD1 (6 bases). The CDR3 is 16 residues long. Germline CDR1 LNHDA, CDR2 SQIVND (reference sequence). Trimming removed 4 bases from V and 4 bases from J, with 20 bases in between. CDR3 protein: CASSKFRTEITYEQYF. As DNA, the CDR3 is TGTGCCAGTAGTAAATTTAGGACAGAGATCACGTACGAGCAGTACTTC.

This chain connects TRBV6-6 to TRBJ1-5, with D unresolved. With 2 bases removed from V and 6 bases from J, the gap between germline ends came to 11 bases. Germline V gene data show CDR1 as MNHNY and CDR2 as SVGAGI (reference sequence). This CDR3 region has 14 residues. The CDR3 DNA sequence: TGTGCCAGCAGTTACGCGGGTGAGAGTCAGCCCCAGCATTTT. Translating it yields CASSYAGESQPQHF.

The chain links TRBV5-8 to TRBJ2-7; tentatively, D is TRBD2 (6 bases). The CDR3 consists of 14 residues. CDR1 is SGHTS, CDR2 YDEGEE, per germline. With 2 bases removed from V and 0 bases from J, the gap between germline ends came to 9 bases. The CDR3 DNA reads TGTGCCAGCAGCTTCCGGGGGAGCTCCTACGAGCAGTACTTC. This encodes CASSFRGSSYEQYF.

The rearrangement links TRBV19 to TRBJ1-2; TRBD1 matches 11 bases. This CDR3 comprises 14 residues. The junction had 4 bases not matched to a gene; V was cut back by 4 bases and J by 6 bases. Germline V gene data show CDR1 as LNHDA and CDR2 as SQIVND (reference sequence). The CDR3 here is CASSTWTGGDGYTF. CDR3 coding DNA: TGTGCCAGTAGTACCTGGACAGGGGGCGATGGCTACACCTTC.

V and J are TRBV10-3 and TRBJ1-6; 8 positions agree with TRBD1. The CDR3 contains 15 residues. J gave up 9 bases and V 2 bases, and 6 bases lay outside the gene matches. Germline CDR1 and CDR2: ENHRY and SYGVKD. The chain's CDR3 is CAISEGQGRGSPLHF. The CDR3 nucleotides read TGTGCCATCAGTGAGGGACAGGGTCGTGGTTCACCCCTCCACTTT.

This sequence joins TRBV19 and TRBJ1-5, with D possibly matching TRBD1 (5 bases). Germline lookup yields CDR1 LNHDA and CDR2 SQIVND (reference sequence). Trimming shortened V by 2 bases and J by 3 bases, and 11 bases separated the two germline ends. This CDR3 is built from 15 residues. The CDR3 sequence is CASSIIQGNNQPQHF. The CDR3 DNA is TGTGCCAGTAGTATAATTCAGGGAAACAATCAGCCCCAGCATTTT.